Below are 21 T cell receptor beta chains sequenced from a single sample in a study of T cell responses to AZD1222 COVID-19 vaccine. The repertoire was sequenced with immunoSEQ multiplex PCR; TCRdb's copy has only in-frame clones and lacks some. The sample carries fewer than 85,000 clones, about 91% recorded once. The source was peripheral blood, collected on day 0 of AZD1222 vaccination. These receptors all stem from an adult in good health.

The rearrangement uses TRBV7-9 and TRBJ1-5; the match to TRBD1 covers 7 bases. The V gene's germline CDR1 is SEHNR and CDR2 FQNEAQ (reference sequence). This CDR3 contains 15 residues. The junction had 6 bases not matched to a gene; V was cut back by 2 bases and J by 5 bases. This chain's CDR3 is CASSLTGEVDQPQHF. CDR3 DNA: TGTGCCAGCAGCTTAACAGGGGAAGTCGATCAGCCCCAGCATTTT.

The chain joins TRBV19 to TRBJ1-5; tentative D call: TRBD1 (6 bases). Germline CDR1 LNHDA, CDR2 SQIVND (reference sequence). Trimming took off 7 bases at V and 9 bases at J, with 28 bases between the two ends. This CDR3 has 17 amino acids. CDR3 sequence reads: CASTETARDTWGRPQHF. CDR3 in DNA: TGTGCCAGTACTGAAACCGCTCGGGACACATGGGGTCGGCCCCAGCATTTT. Filled out from reference TRBV19 and TRBJ1-5, the complete variable domain reads DGGITQSPKYLFRKEGQNVTLSCEQNLNHDAMYWYRQDPGQGLRLIYYSQIVNDFQKGDIAEGYSVSREKKESFPLTVTSAQKNPTAFYLCASTETARDTWGRPQHFGDGTRLSIL.

This chain links TRBV7-2 with TRBJ1-1; D gene ambiguous. This CDR3 is built from 13 residues. V was pared by 2 bases and J by 3 bases, with 7 bases between. Per germline, CDR1 SGHTA and CDR2 FQGNSA. The CDR3: CASSLMADTEAFF. The CDR3 DNA reads as TGTGCCAGCAGCTTAATGGCGGACACTGAAGCTTTCTTT.

The chain employs TRBV28 and TRBJ2-2; possible D gene TRBD1, 6 bases. Trimming removed 2 bases from V and 9 bases from J, with 16 bases in between. Germline CDR1 is MDHEN and CDR2 is SYDVKM. The CDR3 is made up of 15 amino acids. The CDR3 reads CASSLRQGIRRELFF. The DNA for the CDR3 is TGTGCCAGCAGTTTACGGCAGGGGATTAGGCGGGAGCTGTTTTTT. The full variable domain, its missing parts supplied by reference TRBV28 and TRBJ2-2, is DVKVTQSSRYLVKRTGEKVFLECVQDMDHENMFWYRQDPGLGLRLIYFSYDVKMKEKGDIPEGYSVSREKKERFSLILESASTNQTSMYLCASSLRQGIRRELFFGEGSRLTVL.

The chain links TRBV28 to TRBJ1-2; no definite D call. Germline V gene data show CDR1 as MDHEN and CDR2 as SYDVKM. The CDR3 runs 13 residues. V lost 2 bases and J lost 8, with 12 bases in between. The DNA of the CDR3 is TGTGCCAGCAGTTTAGGGAGGTCAGGCGGCTACACCTTC. This encodes CASSLGRSGGYTF.

This clone was seen once. The CDR3 DNA sequence: TGTGCCAGCAGCACGGACAGGGGACACGAGCAGTACTTC. The encoded protein is CASSTDRGHEQYF. This rearrangement joins TRBV7-3 to TRBJ2-7; 9 nucleotides align to TRBD1. CDR3 size: 13 residues. Trimming removed 5 bases from V and 5 bases from J; junction bases left unmatched: 4. Looked up from germline, CDR1 is SGHTA and CDR2 is FQGTGA.

The rearrangement uses TRBV6-2 or TRBV6-3 and TRBJ1-6; D is perhaps TRBD1 (5 bases). The CDR3 has 13 amino acids. The germline V gene has CDR1 MNHEY and CDR2 SVGEGT. The V gene lost 5 bases and the J gene lost 8 bases, with 10 bases spanning the gap. This CDR3 reads CASSTDRYSPLHF. CDR3 DNA: TGTGCCAGCAGTACAGACAGATATTCACCCCTCCACTTT.

The CDR3, as DNA: TGCGCCAGCAGCTTGGAGGGTATAGCGGGAGCCTCCTACAATGAGCAGTTCTTC. It is translated as CASSLEGIAGASYNEQFF. This sequence joins TRBV5-1 and TRBJ2-1, with 9 bases matching TRBD2. This CDR3 is 18 amino acids long. Germline V gene lookup returns CDR1 SGHRS and CDR2 YFSETQ. The V segment lost 0 bases and the J segment 0 bases; nucleotides outside the gene matches: 7.

The table lists this clone with a few counts. The V and J genes are TRBV27 and TRBJ2-7; weak D call: TRBD1 (5 bases). Trimming pared 6 bases from V and 3 bases from J, leaving 21 bases between. Germline V gene data show CDR1 as MNHEY and CDR2 as SMNVEV (reference sequence). The CDR3 contains 16 residues. CDR3 amino acids: CASRHRTVATVYEQYF. The CDR3 DNA reads TGTGCCAGCAGGCACAGGACGGTAGCTACTGTCTACGAGCAGTACTTC.

This chain links TRBV4-2 with TRBJ1-1; D remains ambiguous. The CDR3 covers 14 residues. Germline values: CDR1 LGHNA, CDR2 YNFKEQ. V lost 1 base and J 1 base, leaving 7 bases between the germline ends. The CDR3 sequence: CASSQAAGNTEAFF. CDR3 nucleotide sequence: TGTGCCAGCAGCCAAGCAGCGGGGAACACTGAAGCTTTCTTT.

This clone was found once. This sequence joins TRBV5-1 and TRBJ1-2, with D perhaps matching TRBD1 (6 bases). The CDR3 consists of 15 residues. The ends were cut back, 4 bases at V and 8 bases at J, with 21 bases in the middle. Germline lookup yields CDR1 SGHRS and CDR2 YFSETQ. CDR3 DNA sequence: TGCGCCAGCAGCCCGGGCCTGAGACAGGAGGAAGGCTACACCTTC. This translates into CASSPGLRQEEGYTF.

This clone was detected only once. This chain connects TRBV5-1 to TRBJ1-1; TRBD1 might be the D (5 bases). The germline gives CDR1 SGHRS, CDR2 YFSETQ. The CDR3 has 14 amino acids. Trimming pared 0 bases from V and 1 base from J, leaving 7 bases between. CDR3 sequence: CASSLVGENTEAFF. The CDR3 DNA sequence: TGCGCCAGCAGCTTGGTGGGGGAGAACACTGAAGCTTTCTTT.

This chain connects TRBV24-1 to TRBJ2-2, with TRBD1 as a possible D gene (6 bases). Germline values: CDR1 KGHDR, CDR2 SFDVKD. Trimming pared 4 bases from V and 2 bases from J, leaving 13 bases between. This CDR3 has 16 residues. The DNA for the CDR3 is TGTGCCACCAGTGAAATCAGGGGAACTAACACCGGGGAGCTGTTTTTT. This gives the protein CATSEIRGTNTGELFF.

By frequency in the sample, this clone is medium-sized. The chain has TRBV6-4 and TRBJ2-1, with TRBD2 matching over 13 bases. The CDR3 contains 15 residues. Trimming took 2 bases from V and 5 from J; bases not matched to a gene: 0. Per the germline V gene, CDR1 is MRHNA and CDR2 is SNTAGT. The CDR3 reads CASSDGLAGDNEQFF. The CDR3 nucleotides are TGTGCCAGCAGTGACGGACTAGCGGGAGACAATGAGCAGTTCTTC.

CDR3 protein: CAISGGTSGTDTQYF. CDR3 nucleotides: TGTGCCATCAGTGGCGGGACTAGCGGCACAGATACGCAGTATTTT. The genes are TRBV10-3 and TRBJ2-3, with 10 positions matching TRBD2. V shed 4 bases and J 1 base; nucleotides not matched to a gene: 2. The CDR3 is 15 residues long. CDR1 ENHRY and CDR2 SYGVKD come from the germline V gene.

This clone was counted between two and nine times. V gene TRBV3-1 (or the pseudogene TRBV3-2) combines with J gene TRBJ1-3; no definite D call. Trimming shortened V by 1 base and J by 4 bases, and 5 bases separated the two germline ends. The CDR3 contains 13 residues. Germline CDR1 is LGHDT and CDR2 is YNNKEL (reference sequence). The CDR3 is CASSQVEGNTIYF. The CDR3 coding sequence is TGTGCCAGCAGCCAAGTTGAGGGAAACACCATATATTTT.

V is TRBV19 and J is TRBJ1-2; D possibly corresponds to TRBD1 (5 bases). CDR1 LNHDA and CDR2 SQIVND come from the germline V gene (reference sequence). The CDR3 contains 15 residues. Trimming left V 2 bases short and J 2 bases short, with 12 bases between. The DNA of the CDR3 is TGTGCCAGTAGTATACCGCAGGGTTTCAACTATGGCTACACCTTC. As protein: CASSIPQGFNYGYTF.

For the CDR3, the DNA is TGTGCCATCAGTGAGTCGAACCTAGGTCCAGAGACCCAGTACTTC. The encoded protein is CAISESNLGPETQYF. This chain uses TRBV10-3 with TRBJ2-5; no clear D gene. The CDR3 has 15 residues. V was cut by 0 bases and J by 4 bases, with 12 bases left in between. CDR1 and CDR2 (germline): ENHRY, SYGVKD.

The chain joins TRBV28 to TRBJ1-2, with 11 nucleotides matching TRBD1. The germline V gene encodes CDR1 MDHEN and CDR2 SYDVKM. The CDR3 spans 15 residues. The trim removed 2 bases at V and 5 bases at J, leaving 4 bases unmatched. Here the CDR3 DNA reads TGTGCCAGCAGTTTAGTGGACAGGGGGCTATATGGCTACACCTTC. It is translated as CASSLVDRGLYGYTF.

V is TRBV19 and J is TRBJ2-2; D gene uncertain. The CDR3 is 15 residues long. Germline V gene data show CDR1 as LNHDA and CDR2 as SQIVND (reference sequence). Trimming left V 5 bases short and J 0 bases short, with 10 bases between. CDR3 protein: CASSSARTNTGELFF. CDR3 DNA: TGTGCCAGTAGTTCGGCGCGAACGAACACCGGGGAGCTGTTTTTT.

The rearrangement uses TRBV5-6 and TRBJ2-7; 9 nucleotides line up with TRBD1. CDR3 size: 16 residues. J lost 1 base, V lost 3 bases, and 8 bases had no gene match. Germline-derived CDR1 and CDR2 are SGHDT and YYEEEE. CDR3 in amino acids: CASSSPPGQGSYEQYF. The CDR3 nucleotides are TGTGCCAGCAGCTCCCCTCCGGGACAGGGTTCCTACGAGCAGTACTTC.